Following are 2 T cell receptor beta chains from one sample sequenced in a study of T cells after yellow fever vaccination. TCRdb reprocessed the 5' RACE reads via MiXCR and lists one record per CDR3 protein. The sample lists around 610,000 distinct CDR3 sequences; about 14% were seen once. Sequencing was performed on PBMCs, taken on the day of the yellow fever booster vaccination. The receptors were sampled from a man aged 25-45 years who received the YFV17D yellow fever vaccine.

This clonotype was observed at least ten times. The chain couples TRBV7-2 to TRBJ1-1, with D perhaps matching TRBD1 (5 bases). This CDR3 comprises 15 residues. CDR1 and CDR2 from the germline V gene are SGHTA and FQGNSA. The V end lost 0 bases, the J end lost 2 bases, and 10 bases lay between the germline ends. The CDR3 sequence: CASSLAQGPNTEAFF. CDR3 DNA sequence: TGTGCCAGCAGCTTAGCCCAGGGCCCTAACACTGAAGCTTTCTTT.

This clonotype was seen more than once but under ten times. This rearrangement joins TRBV6-5 to TRBJ2-1, with 7 bases lining up with TRBD2. The germline V gene encodes CDR1 MNHEY and CDR2 SVGAGI. V was pared by 2 bases and J by 5 bases, with 6 bases of the junction left unmatched. The CDR3 is 15 amino acids. The CDR3 protein is CASSYQGGRDNEQFF. The DNA for the CDR3 is TGTGCCAGCAGTTACCAGGGAGGGCGGGACAATGAGCAGTTCTTC.